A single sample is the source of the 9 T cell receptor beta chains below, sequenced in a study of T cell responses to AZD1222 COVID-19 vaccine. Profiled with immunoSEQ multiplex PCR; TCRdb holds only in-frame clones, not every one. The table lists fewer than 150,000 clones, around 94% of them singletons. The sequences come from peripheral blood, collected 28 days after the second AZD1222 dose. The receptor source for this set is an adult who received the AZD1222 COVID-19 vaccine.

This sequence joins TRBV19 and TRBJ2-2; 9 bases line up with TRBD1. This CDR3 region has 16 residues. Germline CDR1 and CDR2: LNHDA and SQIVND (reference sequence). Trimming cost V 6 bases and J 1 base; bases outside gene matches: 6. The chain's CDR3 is CASRKSTGGNTGELFF. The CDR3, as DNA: TGTGCCAGTAGGAAATCGACAGGGGGGAACACCGGGGAGCTGTTTTTT.

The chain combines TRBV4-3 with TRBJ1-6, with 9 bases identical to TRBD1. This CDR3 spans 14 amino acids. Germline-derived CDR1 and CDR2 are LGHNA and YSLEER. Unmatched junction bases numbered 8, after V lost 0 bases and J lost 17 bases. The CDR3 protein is CASSQEGTGYGVHF. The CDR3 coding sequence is TGCGCCAGCAGCCAAGAAGGGACAGGGTACGGGGTCCACTTT.

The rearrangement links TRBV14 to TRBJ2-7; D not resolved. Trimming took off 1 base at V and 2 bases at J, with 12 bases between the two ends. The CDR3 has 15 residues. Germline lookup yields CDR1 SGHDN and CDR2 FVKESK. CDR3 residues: CASSQVSRQAYEQYF. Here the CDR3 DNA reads TGTGCCAGCAGCCAAGTAAGCAGGCAAGCCTACGAGCAGTACTTC.

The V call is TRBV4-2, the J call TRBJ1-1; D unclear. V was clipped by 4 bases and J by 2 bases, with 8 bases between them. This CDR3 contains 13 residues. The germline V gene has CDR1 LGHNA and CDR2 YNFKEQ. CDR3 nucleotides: TGTGCCAGCAGCCGAATCAGTAACACTGAAGCTTTCTTT. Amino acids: CASSRISNTEAFF.

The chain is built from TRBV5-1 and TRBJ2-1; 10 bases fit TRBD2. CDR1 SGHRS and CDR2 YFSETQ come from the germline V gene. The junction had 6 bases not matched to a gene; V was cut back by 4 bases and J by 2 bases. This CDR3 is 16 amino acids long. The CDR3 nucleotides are TGCGCCAGCAGCCCTTCTAGCGGGAGAGCCTACAATGAGCAGTTCTTC. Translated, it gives CASSPSSGRAYNEQFF.

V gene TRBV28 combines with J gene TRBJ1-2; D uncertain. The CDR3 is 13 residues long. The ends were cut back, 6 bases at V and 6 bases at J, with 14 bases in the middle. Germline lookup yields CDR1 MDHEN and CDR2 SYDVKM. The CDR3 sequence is CASSLRDGNGYTF. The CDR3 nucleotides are TGTGCCAGCAGCCTAAGGGATGGTAATGGCTACACCTTC.

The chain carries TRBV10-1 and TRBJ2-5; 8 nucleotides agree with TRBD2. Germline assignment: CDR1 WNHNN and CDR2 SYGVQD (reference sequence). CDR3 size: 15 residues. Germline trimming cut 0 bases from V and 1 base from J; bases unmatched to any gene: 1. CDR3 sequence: CASSESTSVQETQYF. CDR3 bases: TGCGCCAGCAGTGAGTCGACTAGCGTCCAAGAGACCCAGTACTTC.

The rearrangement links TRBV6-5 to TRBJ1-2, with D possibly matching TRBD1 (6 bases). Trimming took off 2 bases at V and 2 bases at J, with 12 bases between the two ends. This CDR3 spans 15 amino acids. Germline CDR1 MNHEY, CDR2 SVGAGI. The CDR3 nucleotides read TGTGCCAGCAGTTACACCCTTCAGGGGAACTATGGCTACACCTTC. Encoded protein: CASSYTLQGNYGYTF.

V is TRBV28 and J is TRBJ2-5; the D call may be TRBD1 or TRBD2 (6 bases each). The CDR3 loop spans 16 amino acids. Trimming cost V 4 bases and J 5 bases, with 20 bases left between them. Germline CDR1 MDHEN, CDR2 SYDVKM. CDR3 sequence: CASSSPLKGGDETQYF. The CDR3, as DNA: TGTGCCAGCAGTTCTCCCTTGAAGGGGGGTGATGAGACCCAGTACTTC.